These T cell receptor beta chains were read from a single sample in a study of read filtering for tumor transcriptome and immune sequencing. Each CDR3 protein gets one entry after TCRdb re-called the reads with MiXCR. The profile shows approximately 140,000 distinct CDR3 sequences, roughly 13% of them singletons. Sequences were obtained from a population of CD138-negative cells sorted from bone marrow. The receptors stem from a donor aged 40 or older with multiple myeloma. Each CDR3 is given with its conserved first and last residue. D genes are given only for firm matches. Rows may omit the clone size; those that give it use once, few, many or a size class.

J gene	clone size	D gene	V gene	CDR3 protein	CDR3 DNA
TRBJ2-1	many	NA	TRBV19	CASSKWTVPYNEQFF	TGTGCCAGTAGTAAATGGACAGTCCCATACAATGAGCAGTTCTTC
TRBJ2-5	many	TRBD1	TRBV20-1	CSAVGQGREETQYF	TGCAGTGCTGTCGGACAGGGGAGGGAAGAGACCCAGTACTTC
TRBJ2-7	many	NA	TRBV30	CAWSSVAYEQYF	TGTGCCTGGAGTTCGGTAGCCTACGAGCAGTACTTC
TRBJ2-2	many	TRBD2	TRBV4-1	CASSQVRLAGGPTGELFF	TGCGCCAGCAGCCAAGTACGGCTAGCGGGAGGGCCTACCGGGGAGCTGTTTTTT
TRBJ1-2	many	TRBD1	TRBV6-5	CASAMDRVEGYTF	TGTGCCAGCGCAATGGACAGGGTAGAAGGCTACACCTTC
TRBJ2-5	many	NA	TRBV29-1	CSVLIIETQYF	TGCAGCGTTCTAATTATAGAGACCCAGTACTTC
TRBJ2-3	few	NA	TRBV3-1	CASSLITNTDTQYF	TGTGCCAGCAGCCTTATTACGAACACAGATACGCAGTATTTT
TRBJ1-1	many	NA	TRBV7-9	CASSLGIVEGSEAFF	TGTGCCAGCAGCTTAGGTATCGTAGAGGGCTCTGAAGCTTTCTTT
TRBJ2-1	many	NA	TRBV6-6	CASSEDTNNEQFF	TGTGCCAGCTCGGAGGACACCAACAATGAGCAGTTCTTC
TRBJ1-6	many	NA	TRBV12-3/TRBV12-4	CASKGSYNSPLHF	TGTGCCAGCAAGGGGTCCTATAATTCACCCCTCCACTTT
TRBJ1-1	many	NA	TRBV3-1	CASSPRPTTDTEAFF	TGTGCCAGCAGCCCTAGACCGACTACTGACACTGAAGCTTTCTTT
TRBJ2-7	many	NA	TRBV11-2	CASSFGSPSVNEQYF	TGTGCCAGCAGCTTCGGTAGCCCTAGCGTTAACGAGCAGTACTTC
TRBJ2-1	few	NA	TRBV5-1	CASSLMRGNEQFF	TGCGCCAGCAGCTTGATGCGGGGCAATGAGCAGTTCTTC
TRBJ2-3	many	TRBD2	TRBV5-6	CASSWTSGRSADTQYF	TGTGCCAGCAGTTGGACTAGCGGGAGGTCGGCAGATACGCAGTATTTT
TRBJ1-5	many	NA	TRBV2	CASSEREGNQPQHF	TGTGCCAGCAGTGAAAGGGAGGGCAATCAGCCCCAGCATTTT
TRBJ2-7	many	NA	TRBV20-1	CSAHDRLSSYEQYF	TGCAGTGCTCACGACAGACTGAGCTCCTACGAGCAGTACTTC
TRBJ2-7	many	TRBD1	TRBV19	CASSTLRDRGLYEQYF	TGTGCCAGTAGTACCCTCCGGGACAGGGGGCTCTACGAGCAGTACTTC
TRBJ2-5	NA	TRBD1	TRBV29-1	CSVRPPTGGIEAQYF	TGCAGCGTCCGCCCCCCGACAGGGGGGATCGAGGCCCAGTACTTC
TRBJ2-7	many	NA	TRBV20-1	CSATPGHNYEQYF	TGCAGTGCTACTCCGGGACACAACTACGAGCAGTACTTC
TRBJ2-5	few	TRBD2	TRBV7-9	CASSDGLAMYF	TGTGCCAGCAGCGATGGACTAGCGATGTACTTC
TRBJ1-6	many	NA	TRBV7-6	CASSLESGINSPLHF	TGTGCCAGCAGCTTAGAATCCGGCATCAATTCACCCCTCCACTTT
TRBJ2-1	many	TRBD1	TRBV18	CASPPKGQGANEQFF	TGTGCCAGCCCACCAAAGGGACAGGGGGCGAATGAGCAGTTCTTC
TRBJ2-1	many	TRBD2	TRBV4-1	CASSQLGLPSYNEQFF	TGCGCCAGCAGCCAGCTGGGACTACCTTCCTACAATGAGCAGTTCTTC
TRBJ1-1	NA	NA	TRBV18	CASSPNVLANTEAFF	TGTGCCAGCTCACCAAATGTCCTAGCGAACACTGAAGCTTTCTTT
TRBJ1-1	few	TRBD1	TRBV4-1	CASRKISGQGAEAFF	TGCGCCAGCAGAAAGATCAGCGGACAGGGGGCTGAAGCTTTCTTT
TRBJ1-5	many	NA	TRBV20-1	CSARERFDRSEQPQHF	TGCAGTGCTAGAGAGAGGTTCGACAGGTCGGAGCAGCCCCAGCATTTT
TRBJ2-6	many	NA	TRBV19	CASSSSDTSGANVLTF	TGTGCCAGTAGTTCCAGTGATACCTCTGGGGCCAACGTCCTGACTTTC
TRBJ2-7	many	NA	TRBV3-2	CASSQVGTRTYEQYF	TGTGCCAGCAGCCAAGTAGGGACTCGCACGTACGAGCAGTACTTC
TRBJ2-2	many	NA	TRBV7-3	CASSLQPETNTGELFF	TGTGCCAGCAGCTTACAACCCGAAACGAACACCGGGGAGCTGTTTTTT
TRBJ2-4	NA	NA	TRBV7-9	CASSLVLAPKNIQYF	TGTGCCAGCAGCTTAGTTCTAGCGCCAAAAAACATTCAGTACTTC
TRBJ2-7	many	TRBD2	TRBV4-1	CASSQGEREINGEQYF	TGCGCCAGCAGCCAAGGCGAGCGGGAGATTAATGGAGAGCAGTACTTC
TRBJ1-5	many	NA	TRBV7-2	CASSSDARHRQPQHF	TGTGCCAGCAGCTCCGATGCTCGACACCGACAGCCCCAGCATTTT
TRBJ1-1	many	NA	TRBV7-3	CASSLNEGSAFF	TGTGCCAGCAGCTTAAACGAAGGATCAGCTTTCTTT
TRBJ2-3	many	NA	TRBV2	CASKYFLIDTQYF	TGTGCCAGCAAGTACTTCCTTATAGATACGCAGTATTTT
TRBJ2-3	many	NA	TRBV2	CASSVAEDTQYF	TGTGCCAGCAGTGTAGCGGAAGATACGCAGTATTTT
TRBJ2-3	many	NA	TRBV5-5	CASSLISGTRRGTDTQYF	TGTGCCAGCAGCTTGATCAGCGGAACCCGGAGGGGCACAGATACGCAGTATTTT